This TCR beta chain was sequenced during a study of human T cells and chemical hapten exposure. TCRdb fed the RACE reads into MiXCR, producing one record per CDR3 protein. Of about 82,000 distinct CDR3 sequences in the sample, over 10% were seen once. This clonotype was counted ten times or more. Its specificity is unknown. Time point in this sample: patch test 3, about 24 weeks after DPC sensitization. As for treatment: therapeutic diphenylcyclopropenone sensitization with weekly scalp DPC. This CDR3 spans 14 amino acids. Trimming stripped 1 base from V and 5 bases from J, with 14 bases between. Germline lookup yields CDR1 SQVTM and CDR2 ANQGSEA. Study-level points and caveats: There were significantly more large CDR3 similarity clusters among expanded TCRs than among controls.

The clonotype comes from a woman aged 45-65 years with alopecia areata. Some clones in this sample may be carry-over from other donors' samples. The V gene is TRBV29-1, the J gene TRBJ1-2, with a tentative D call TRBD1 (6 bases). Sequences were derived from whole blood, sampled in connection with sensitization to the hapten diphenylcyclopropenone (DPC). The CDR3 nucleotides read TGCAGCGTTGAAGGAGGGATGGGGGCATATGGCTACACCTTC. Residues: CSVEGGMGAYGYTF.